This TCR beta chain was recovered during a study of blood T cell repertoires in COVID-19. Looking at the study overall: The origin of the acute and convalescent COVID-19 samples was the United States, Italy and Spain. In each case, the material was cDNA or gDNA derived from T cells, B-cell-depleted T cells, or PBMCs.

As handled by the study authors: How many nucleated cells were present was estimated from reference gene primer amplification. The method was immunoSEQ multiplex PCR; TCRdb's version includes in-frame clones alone and lacks a portion of them. The V and J calls and clone size are taken from that table; D and trimming were inferred from the DNA. This table holds fewer than 350,000 clones, nearly 90% found once. V trimming: 2 bases; J trimming: 3 bases; junction bases outside the gene matches: 6. Germline CDR1 reads SGHRS; CDR2 reads YFSETQ. The length of the CDR3 is 15 residues. V usage is TRBV5-1 and J usage is TRBJ2-7, with 9 positions matching TRBD1. The TCR comes from a woman aged 18 to 35 with acute COVID-19. Sequencing was done on a sample of PBMCs or T cells enriched from blood (not recorded which). The CDR3 DNA sequence: TGCGCCAGCAGCTTTACAGGACAGGGGATCTACGAGCAGTACTTC. Translation gives CASSFTGQGIYEQYF.